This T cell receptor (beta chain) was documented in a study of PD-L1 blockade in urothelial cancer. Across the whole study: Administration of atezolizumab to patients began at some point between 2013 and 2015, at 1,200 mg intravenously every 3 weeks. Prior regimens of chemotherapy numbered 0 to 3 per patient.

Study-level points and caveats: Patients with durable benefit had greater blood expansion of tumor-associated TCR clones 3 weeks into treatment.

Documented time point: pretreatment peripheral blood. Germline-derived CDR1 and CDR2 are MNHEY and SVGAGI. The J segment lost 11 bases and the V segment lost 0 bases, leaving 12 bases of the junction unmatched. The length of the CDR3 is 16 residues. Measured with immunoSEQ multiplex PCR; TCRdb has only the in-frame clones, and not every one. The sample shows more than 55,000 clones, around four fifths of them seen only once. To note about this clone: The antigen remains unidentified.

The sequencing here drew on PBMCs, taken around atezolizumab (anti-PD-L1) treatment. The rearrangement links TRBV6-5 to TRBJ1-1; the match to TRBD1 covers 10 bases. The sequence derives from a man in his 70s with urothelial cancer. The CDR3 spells CASSYSGQGPTNRAFF. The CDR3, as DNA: TGTGCCAGCAGTTACTCGGGACAGGGGCCCACAAACAGGGCTTTCTTT.